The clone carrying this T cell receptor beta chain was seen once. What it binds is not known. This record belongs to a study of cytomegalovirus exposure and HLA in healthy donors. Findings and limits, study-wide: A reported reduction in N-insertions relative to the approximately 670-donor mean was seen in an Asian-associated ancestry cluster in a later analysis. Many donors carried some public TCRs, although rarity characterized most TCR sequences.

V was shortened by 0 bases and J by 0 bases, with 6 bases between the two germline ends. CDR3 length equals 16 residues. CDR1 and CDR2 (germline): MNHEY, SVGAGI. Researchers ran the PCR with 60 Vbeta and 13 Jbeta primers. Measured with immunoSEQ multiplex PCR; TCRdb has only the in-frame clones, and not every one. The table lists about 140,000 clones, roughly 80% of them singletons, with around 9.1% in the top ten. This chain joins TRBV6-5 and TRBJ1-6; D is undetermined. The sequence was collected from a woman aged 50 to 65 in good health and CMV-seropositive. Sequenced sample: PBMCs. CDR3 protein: CASSYSRASYNSPLHF. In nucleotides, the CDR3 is TGTGCCAGCAGTTACTCGAGGGCCTCCTATAATTCACCCCTCCACTTT.